The 28 T cell receptor beta chains listed next were all sequenced from one sample in a study of cytomegalovirus exposure and HLA in healthy donors. The PCR employed 60 Vbeta primers together with 13 Jbeta primers. Using immunoSEQ multiplex PCR, the repertoire was profiled, and TCRdb retains in-frame clones only, with some absent. The sample shows about 170,000 clones, roughly 85% of them seen only once. The sequenced sample was PBMCs. These receptor sequences come from a boy aged 2 to 10 in good health and CMV-seronegative.

The chain has TRBV28 and TRBJ1-2; D gene unclear. From germline, CDR1 is MDHEN and CDR2 SYDVKM. Trimming pared 2 bases from V and 8 bases from J, leaving 9 bases between. This CDR3 spans 12 amino acids. The CDR3 here is CASSLESAGYTF. CDR3 nucleotide sequence: TGTGCCAGCAGTTTAGAGTCCGCGGGCTACACCTTC.

This clone was seen a single time. This chain connects TRBV5-6 to TRBJ1-2; the D gene is possibly TRBD1 (6 bases). Germline V CDR1 and CDR2: SGHDT, YYEEEE. This CDR3 spans 15 amino acids. V shed 1 base and J shed 2 bases, with 12 bases lying between them. CDR3: CASSLRTGTNYGYTF. CDR3 DNA sequence: TGTGCCAGCAGCTTGAGAACAGGGACCAACTATGGCTACACCTTC.

The chain employs TRBV7-2 and TRBJ2-7, with TRBD2 matching 13 bases. Losses at the gene ends were 6 bases for V and 4 bases for J; bases not matched to a gene: 6. CDR1 SGHTA and CDR2 FQGNSA come from the germline V gene. This CDR3 contains 15 residues. The CDR3 nucleotides read TGTGCCAGCAGGTCACTAGCGGGAGGGTTTTACGAGCAGTACTTC. Amino acid sequence: CASRSLAGGFYEQYF.

This rearrangement joins TRBV5-4 to TRBJ1-2; D remains ambiguous. CDR3 size: 12 residues. Germline loops: CDR1 SGHNT, CDR2 YYREEE (reference sequence). V shed 3 bases and J shed 10 bases, with 13 bases lying between them. The CDR3 DNA is TGTGCCAGCAGCTCTTCGACTGGTGACTACACCTTC. Encoded protein: CASSSSTGDYTF.

This clone has only a few counts. The chain uses TRBV5-4 and TRBJ1-1; 9 bases fit TRBD1. The germline CDR1 and CDR2 sequences are SGHNT and YYREEE (reference sequence). J lost 4 bases, V lost 0 bases, and 7 bases had no gene match. This CDR3 spans 16 amino acids. The CDR3 bases are TGTGCCAGCAGCTTGGCGGGTTTACAGGGGGCCACTGAAGCTTTCTTT. It translates to CASSLAGLQGATEAFF.

The chain couples TRBV6-5 to TRBJ1-3; D call uncertain. V was pared by 0 bases and J by 0 bases, with 9 bases between. From germline, CDR1 is MNHEY and CDR2 SVGAGI. CDR3 size: 16 residues. CDR3 sequence reads: CASSYSPGRSGNTIYF. The DNA of the CDR3 is TGTGCCAGCAGTTACTCGCCAGGTCGCTCTGGAAACACCATATATTTT.

This rearrangement joins TRBV27 to TRBJ2-5; 12 nucleotides align to TRBD2. The CDR3 totals 17 residues. The ends lost 4 bases at V and 0 bases at J; junction bases unmatched: 6. Germline values: CDR1 MNHEY, CDR2 SMNVEV (reference sequence). The CDR3 DNA reads as TGTGCCAGCAGTTCGACTAGCGGGGGATCGTACCAAGAGACCCAGTACTTC. Its protein is CASSSTSGGSYQETQYF.

The gene calls are TRBV18 and TRBJ2-1; TRBD2 might be the D (5 bases). V was shortened by 4 bases and J by 4 bases, with 8 bases between the two germline ends. CDR1 is KGHSH, CDR2 LQKENI, per germline. The CDR3 totals 13 residues. In DNA, the CDR3 is TGTGCCAGCTCACGCGGCGGGTACAATGAGCAGTTCTTC. It codes for CASSRGGYNEQFF.

The V gene is TRBV6-5, the J gene TRBJ1-2; no clear D gene. Trimming pared 7 bases from V and 6 bases from J, leaving 12 bases between. The germline CDR1 and CDR2 sequences are MNHEY and SVGAGI. The CDR3 length is 12 residues. CDR3 DNA: TGTGCCAGCACACGCGGCGGGGATGGCTACACCTTC. Its protein product is CASTRGGDGYTF.

The rearrangement links TRBV7-9 to TRBJ2-5, with D maybe TRBD2 (6 bases). The CDR3 has 13 amino acids. V dropped 3 bases and J dropped 5 bases, with 10 bases sitting between them. Looked up from germline, CDR1 is SEHNR and CDR2 is FQNEAQ (reference sequence). The CDR3 loop reads CASSFGGKETQYF. The CDR3 DNA reads as TGTGCCAGCAGCTTTGGGGGGAAGGAGACCCAGTACTTC.

This clone showed up just once. J is TRBJ1-1 and V is TRBV5-1; D is undetermined. The CDR3 totals 15 residues. The germline V gene has CDR1 SGHRS and CDR2 YFSETQ. V was pared by 4 bases and J by 1 base, with 14 bases between. In nucleotides, the CDR3 is TGCGCCAGCAGCCATAACGGACGGGAGAACACTGAAGCTTTCTTT. It is translated as CASSHNGRENTEAFF.

The genes are TRBV10-3 and TRBJ2-7, with 9 nucleotides matching TRBD2. CDR3 length equals 14 residues. The ends lost 2 bases at V and 3 bases at J; junction bases unmatched: 2. CDR1 is ENHRY and CDR2 is SYGVKD in the germline V gene. The CDR3 sequence is CAISENSGSYEQYF. The CDR3 nucleotides read TGTGCCATCAGTGAGAATAGCGGGAGCTACGAGCAGTACTTC.

The chain employs TRBV23-1 and TRBJ2-1; 8 bases match TRBD2. Being an ORF, TRBV23-1 has a function that is uncertain. J was trimmed by 7 bases and V by 6 bases; bases with no gene match: 8. The CDR3 is 14 amino acids. The CDR3 nucleotides read TGCGCCAGCAGCCCTAAAGCGGGGGCTAATGAGCAGTTCTTC. Protein product: CASSPKAGANEQFF.

The V call is TRBV6-5, the J call TRBJ1-2, with D possibly being TRBD1 (6 bases). The CDR3 is 14 residues long. Per germline, CDR1 MNHEY and CDR2 SVGAGI. Trimming shortened V by 5 bases and J by 7 bases, and 17 bases separated the two germline ends. The CDR3 spells CASSALHRVGGYTF. The CDR3 coding sequence is TGTGCCAGCAGTGCCCTGCACAGGGTCGGTGGCTACACCTTC.

The chain is built from TRBV5-8 and TRBJ2-7; TRBD1 aligns across 9 bases. Trimming cost V 0 bases and J 2 bases; bases outside gene matches: 6. This CDR3 spans 16 amino acids. CDR1 SGHTS and CDR2 YDEGEE come from the germline V gene. The CDR3 DNA follows: TGTGCCAGCAGCTTGGGTTGGGGACAGGGACCCTACGAGCAGTACTTC. Translated: CASSLGWGQGPYEQYF. Drawing the rest from reference TRBV5-8 and TRBJ2-7, the complete variable domain is EAGVTQSPTHLIKTRGQQATLRCSPISGHTSVYWYQQALGLGLQFLLWYDEGEERNRGNFPPRFSGRQFPNYSSELNVNALELEDSALYLCASSLGWGQGPYEQYFGPGTRLTVT.

V and J are TRBV5-1 and TRBJ2-3, with unresolved D. This CDR3 has 15 residues. Trimming cost V 0 bases and J 0 bases, with 8 bases left between them. CDR1 is SGHRS, CDR2 YFSETQ, per germline. The DNA of the CDR3 is TGCGCCAGCAGCTTGGGACTGACTAGCACAGATACGCAGTATTTT. Protein sequence: CASSLGLTSTDTQYF. The whole variable domain, remainder taken from reference TRBV5-1 and TRBJ2-3, is KAGVTQTPRYLIKTRGQQVTLSCSPISGHRSVSWYQQTPGQGLQFLFEYFSETQRNKGNFPGRFSGRQFSNSRSEMNVSTLELGDSALYLCASSLGLTSTDTQYFGPGTRLTVL.

The rearrangement links TRBV12-5 to TRBJ2-1, with 12 bases matching TRBD1. This CDR3 is built from 15 residues. Germline V gene lookup returns CDR1 LGHNT and CDR2 FRNRAP. V was pared by 0 bases and J by 7 bases, with 1 base of the junction left unmatched. As DNA, the CDR3 is TGTGCTAGTGGTTTGGTGGGACAGGGGGCGAATGAGCAGTTCTTC. This sequence encodes CASGLVGQGANEQFF.

The V call is TRBV29-1, the J call TRBJ1-1; possibly TRBD1 for D (5 bases). From germline, CDR1 is SQVTM and CDR2 ANQGSEA. The V end lost 5 bases, the J end lost 0 bases, and 10 bases lay between the germline ends. This CDR3 comprises 13 residues. The CDR3 DNA reads as TGCAGCGTTTGGCAGGGAATGAACACTGAAGCTTTCTTT. Protein product: CSVWQGMNTEAFF.

The J gene is TRBJ1-3, the V gene TRBV4-2; the match to TRBD1 covers 9 bases. Per germline, CDR1 LGHNA and CDR2 YNFKEQ. The CDR3 has 20 amino acids. V dropped 2 bases and J dropped 3; count of bases not matched to a gene: 17. This chain's CDR3 is CASSQSTGTGILPSGNTIYF. Here the CDR3 DNA reads TGTGCCAGCAGCCAATCGACCGGGACAGGGATACTACCAAGTGGAAACACCATATATTTT.

This clone showed up just a few times. The V gene is TRBV6-5, the J gene TRBJ2-7; 10 bases map to TRBD2. Germline CDR1 and CDR2: MNHEY and SVGAGI. After removal of 2 bases from V and 3 bases from J, the junction contained 4 bases not matched to a gene. The CDR3 covers 15 residues. CDR3 loop: CASSYRASGSYEQYF. The DNA for the CDR3 is TGTGCCAGCAGTTACCGGGCTAGCGGGAGCTACGAGCAGTACTTC.

The genes are TRBV9 and TRBJ2-7; 7 positions agree with TRBD1. In germline, CDR1 is SGDLS, CDR2 YYNGEE. V lost 4 bases to trimming and J lost 2 bases; unmatched junction nucleotides: 6. There are 14 residues in the CDR3. The DNA of the CDR3 is TGTGCCAGCAGCCCCCAGACAGGGACCTACGAGCAGTACTTC. This sequence encodes CASSPQTGTYEQYF.

This rearrangement joins TRBV28 to TRBJ2-3, with D hard to call. Trimming stripped 6 bases from V and 0 bases from J, with 13 bases between. The V gene's germline CDR1 is MDHEN and CDR2 SYDVKM. The CDR3 has 15 residues. CDR3 bases: TGTGCCAGCAGCCTAACCCCGGTGAGCACAGATACGCAGTATTTT. Its protein product is CASSLTPVSTDTQYF.

CDR3 amino acids: CASSPTSGASVGQYF. The CDR3 DNA sequence: TGTGCCAGCAGCCCTACTAGCGGGGCCTCCGTGGGCCAGTACTTC. The chain combines TRBV6-5 with TRBJ2-5; 10 positions agree with TRBD2. This CDR3 has 15 residues. CDR1 is MNHEY and CDR2 is SVGAGI in the germline V gene. V lost 6 bases, J lost 10 bases, and 14 bases stayed unmatched.

The CDR3: CASSTLQLNTEAFF. In DNA form, the CDR3 reads TGTGCCAGCAGCACGTTACAGCTGAACACTGAAGCTTTCTTT. The chain is built from TRBV5-4 and TRBJ1-1; D gene unclear. The CDR3 covers 14 residues. Germline values: CDR1 SGHNT, CDR2 YYREEE (reference sequence). V lost 4 bases, J lost 0 bases, and 10 bases lay in between. The full variable domain, completed using reference TRBV5-4 and TRBJ1-1, is ETGVTQSPTHLIKTRGQQVTLRCSSQSGHNTVSWYQQALGQGPQFIFQYYREEENGRGNFPPRFSGLQFPNYSSELNVNALELDDSALYLCASSTLQLNTEAFFGQGTRLTVV.

V usage is TRBV19 and J usage is TRBJ1-2; 10 bases line up with TRBD1. The CDR3 is 17 residues long. The germline V gene has CDR1 LNHDA and CDR2 SQIVND (reference sequence). V lost 7 bases to trimming and J lost 5 bases; unmatched junction nucleotides: 16. The CDR3 sequence is CASNPRQGARRRYGYTF. The CDR3 DNA sequence: TGTGCCAGTAACCCGAGACAGGGGGCGCGGAGAAGGTATGGCTACACCTTC.

This clone was detected a few times. One junction end disagrees with the germline gene, perhaps due to a read error. The chain is built from TRBV20-1 and TRBJ2-1; possible D gene TRBD2, 6 bases. Germline lookup yields CDR1 DFQATT and CDR2 SNEGSKA (reference sequence). The CDR3 contains 10 residues. CDR3 bases: TGCAGTGCGAGAGGGAGGGAGCAGTTCTTC. Amino acids: CSARGREQFF.

This clone was counted between two and nine times. The chain combines TRBV6-1 with TRBJ2-3; D gene unclear. The CDR3 covers 11 residues. Trimming took 4 bases from V and 6 from J, leaving 5 bases between them. Germline loops: CDR1 MNHNS, CDR2 SASEGT. DNA for the CDR3: TGTGCCAGCAGTGCGGTGGATACGCAGTATTTT. Translating it yields CASSAVDTQYF.

The rearrangement uses TRBV7-8 and TRBJ1-6, with 8 bases that match TRBD1. This CDR3 is built from 15 residues. The V gene end was trimmed by 6 bases and the J gene end by 8 bases; junction bases not matched to a gene: 9. Germline assignment: CDR1 SGHVS and CDR2 FQNEAQ. The CDR3 coding sequence is TGTGCCAGCAGATTTGACAGGGGATCGGATTCACCCCTCCACTTT. This encodes CASRFDRGSDSPLHF.